Listed below are T cell receptor beta chains from one sample, sequenced in a study of blood T cell repertoires in COVID-19. TCRdb's table, derived via immunoSEQ multiplex PCR, lists solely in-frame clones and lacks some. The table has under 65,000 clones, 81% seen once. Input material: peripheral blood. The source of these receptors is a woman aged 55-69 years with acute or convalescent COVID-19. The CDR3 runs from the conserved cysteine through the conserved F or W. Clone sizes are given selectively: once, few, many, or a class where the clone is expanded.

abundance	v_gene	j_gene	CDR3aa
-	TRBV7-9	TRBJ2-2	CASQMRGSNTGELFF
-	TRBV29-1	TRBJ1-4	CSVETRDFSEKLFF
-	TRBV6-5	TRBJ2-2	CASSYGGAGGELFF
few	TRBV2	TRBJ1-5	CASSTSQGFNQPQHF
-	TRBV7-3	TRBJ2-1	CASSFGLSLDEQFF
-	TRBV19	TRBJ1-4	CASSTQGLTNEKLFF
-	TRBV10-3	TRBJ1-2	CAISESLGQGGTYGYTF
-	TRBV9	TRBJ2-3	CASSAAAGGTDTQYF
-	TRBV14	TRBJ1-6	CASSQDLNSPLHF
-	TRBV15	TRBJ2-1	CATSREGTARNEQFF
-	TRBV5-1	TRBJ2-5	CASSWAGTSGQETQYF
-	TRBV24-1	TRBJ2-1	CATSDPGMYNEQFF
-	TRBV4-1	TRBJ2-3	CASQDLAPSDTQYF
-	TRBV5-4	TRBJ1-3	CASSLGGSSGNTIYF
-	TRBV18	TRBJ2-7	CASSPGGSSYEQYF
-	TRBV5-1	TRBJ1-6	CASTSGTGNNSPLHF
-	TRBV7-6	TRBJ2-6	CASSSGDRPFSGANVLTF
-	TRBV6-1	TRBJ1-5	CASSEARGRNQPQHF
-	TRBV29-1	TRBJ2-7	CSVDRDRGGSYEQYF
-	TRBV14	TRBJ1-1	CASSLQGLMAAFF
-	TRBV19	TRBJ1-1	CASKNQGIQGTEAFF
-	TRBV3-1/TRBV3-2	TRBJ2-7	CASSGRGQGTGEQYF
-	TRBV6-5	TRBJ2-6	CASSPGVAGANVLTF
-	TRBV7-3	TRBJ2-5	CASSLDNQETQYF
-	TRBV5-5	TRBJ1-1	CASSARGDTEAFF
-	TRBV7-2	TRBJ1-1	CASSSGPPGGNTEAFF
-	TRBV7-9	TRBJ2-3	CASNRGTDTQYF
-	TRBV27	TRBJ2-1	CASSGWSGGDNEQFF
once	TRBV6-5	TRBJ2-7	CASSYSRGGYEQYF
few	TRBV24-1	TRBJ2-7	CATSDRGDKLSEQYF
-	TRBV6-5	TRBJ1-6	CASSLQGDNSPLHF
-	TRBV6-5	TRBJ1-1	CASSYRQGLNTEAFF
-	TRBV3-1/TRBV3-2	TRBJ1-4	CASSPGLKNEKLFF
-	TRBV6-4	TRBJ1-2	CASSDSNQGGGYTF
-	TRBV6-1	TRBJ2-7	CASSGASGTALSSEQYF
once	TRBV11-2	TRBJ2-3	CASSQLAGGTDTQYF
-	TRBV6-2/TRBV6-3	TRBJ1-2	CASSFGSLYGYTF
-	TRBV5-8	TRBJ2-6	CASSFQYSGANVLTF
-	TRBV24-1	TRBJ1-2	CATSDPGSPSLIHF